This section outlines one T cell receptor (beta chain) sequence together with its context. Its antigen remains unidentified. This specimen comes from a study of graft-versus-host responses after intestinal transplantation. Data came from immunoSEQ multiplex PCR; TCRdb stores just in-frame clones and leaves some out. Of approximately 85,000 clones in the sample, approximately 90% were seen once. The CDR3 is 15 residues long. The V end lost 0 bases, the J end lost 5 bases, and 12 bases lay between the germline ends. The germline V gene encodes CDR1 SGHVS and CDR2 FQNEAQ. This material consisted of unstimulated CD8+ T cells sorted from spleen or lymph node cells, taken before transplant. This TCR derives from a human donor who was the organ donor for an intestinal transplant. The rearrangement joins TRBV7-8 to TRBJ2-3; D unresolved. In nucleotides, the CDR3 is TGTGCCAGCAGCTTAGCTTCCGGGCCTGGAGATACGCAGTATTTT. It yields the protein CASSLASGPGDTQYF.